A selection of T cell receptor beta chains follows, all from one sample in a study of neurological immune-mediated disorders. TCRdb re-derived calls from the 5' RACE reads in MiXCR, one entry per CDR3 protein. The sample lists roughly 27,000 distinct CDR3 sequences; around 21% were seen once. The specimen was PBMCs. These receptors were obtained from an older woman in good health. The CDR3 runs from the conserved cysteine through the conserved F or W. The D gene is left open where the match is weak. Expanded clones get a size class; other rows say once, few or many, or leave the size out.

size: many; V: TRBV6-1; D: -; J: TRBJ1-2; CDR3: CASRTGLVEGYTF; DNA: TGTGCCAGCAGGACGGGCCTCGTGGAGGGCTACACCTTC
size: many; V: TRBV5-1; D: TRBD2; J: TRBJ2-3; CDR3: CASSFRGRASDTQYF; DNA: TGCGCCAGCAGCTTCCGCGGGAGGGCTTCAGATACGCAGTATTTT
size: many; V: TRBV7-9; D: -; J: TRBJ1-1; CDR3: CASRPPPPPEAFF; DNA: TGTGCCAGCAGGCCCCCTCCGCCCCCTGAAGCTTTCTTT
size: many; V: TRBV12-3/TRBV12-4; D: TRBD2; J: TRBJ2-3; CDR3: CASSFLAGVSFTDTQYF; DNA: TGTGCCAGCAGTTTTCTAGCGGGAGTTTCCTTCACAGATACGCAGTATTTT
size: -; V: TRBV20-1; D: TRBD2; J: TRBJ2-7; CDR3: CSASGLTGGPGEQYF; DNA: TGCAGTGCTAGTGGGCTAACGGGAGGGCCGGGAGAGCAGTACTTC
size: -; V: TRBV5-1; D: TRBD2; J: TRBJ2-3; CDR3: CASTARGGPTDTQYF; DNA: TGCGCCAGCACGGCCCGGGGAGGGCCAACAGATACGCAGTATTTT
size: -; V: TRBV7-2; D: -; J: TRBJ1-2; CDR3: CASCPDSYYGYTF; DNA: TGTGCTAGCTGCCCAGACAGTTACTATGGCTACACCTTC
size: many; V: TRBV5-1; D: -; J: TRBJ1-5; CDR3: CASSLVEGDQPQHF; DNA: TGCGCCAGCAGCTTGGTGGAGGGAGATCAGCCCCAGCATTTT
size: -; V: TRBV7-2; D: -; J: TRBJ2-7; CDR3: CASSLAPWGHEQYF; DNA: TGTGCCAGCAGCTTAGCGCCGTGGGGGCACGAGCAGTACTTC
size: -; V: TRBV3-1; D: TRBD2; J: TRBJ2-3; CDR3: CASSSRTSGRAADTQYF; DNA: TGTGCCAGCAGCTCCAGGACTAGCGGGAGGGCCGCAGATACGCAGTATTTT
size: -; V: TRBV19; D: -; J: TRBJ1-2; CDR3: CASSTRGNEHGYTF; DNA: TGTGCCAGTTCCACCCGGGGAAATGAGCATGGCTACACCTTC
size: many; V: TRBV28; D: -; J: TRBJ2-5; CDR3: CASSFRMTQYF; DNA: TGTGCCAGCAGTTTTCGTATGACCCAGTACTTC
size: few; V: TRBV6-2/TRBV6-3; D: -; J: TRBJ2-1; CDR3: CASSYGGRERQFF; DNA: TGTGCCAGCAGTTACGGCGGACGAGAGAGGCAGTTCTTC
size: medium-sized; V: TRBV4-1; D: TRBD1; J: TRBJ1-1; CDR3: CASSQRQGVNTEAFF; DNA: TGCGCCAGCAGCCAACGACAGGGGGTGAACACTGAAGCTTTCTTT
size: -; V: TRBV25-1; D: TRBD1; J: TRBJ2-5; CDR3: CASSEIGQVEETQYF; DNA: TGTGCCAGCAGTGAAATTGGACAGGTGGAAGAGACCCAGTACTTC
size: many; V: TRBV6-1; D: -; J: TRBJ2-1; CDR3: CASSEYNNEQFF; DNA: TGTGCCAGCAGTGAATACAACAATGAGCAGTTCTTC
size: many; V: TRBV24-1; D: -; J: TRBJ1-4; CDR3: CATSDGRGDNEKLFF; DNA: TGTGCCACCAGTGATGGGCGTGGGGATAATGAAAAACTGTTTTTT
size: many; V: TRBV5-1; D: -; J: TRBJ2-1; CDR3: CASSSTGQYNEQFF; DNA: TGCGCCAGCAGTTCGACAGGACAGTACAATGAGCAGTTCTTC
size: many; V: TRBV20-1; D: TRBD1; J: TRBJ2-2; CDR3: CSARAGGSATGELFF; DNA: TGCAGTGCTAGGGCAGGGGGCAGTGCCACCGGGGAGCTGTTTTTT
size: many; V: TRBV28; D: -; J: TRBJ2-7; CDR3: CASKGAGQLSYEQYF; DNA: TGTGCCAGCAAGGGGGCGGGGCAACTTTCCTACGAGCAGTACTTC
size: -; V: TRBV2; D: TRBD1; J: TRBJ2-5; CDR3: CASTTGQGGGEPQYF; DNA: TGTGCCAGCACCACCGGACAGGGCGGCGGAGAGCCCCAGTACTTT
size: many; V: TRBV5-1; D: -; J: TRBJ2-7; CDR3: CASSLGAGLSSYEQYF; DNA: TGCGCCAGCAGCTTGGGGGCAGGCCTTAGCTCCTACGAGCAGTACTTC
size: many; V: TRBV27; D: -; J: TRBJ1-6; CDR3: CASKGGGSYNSPLHF; DNA: TGTGCCAGCAAGGGGGGGGGCTCCTATAATTCACCCCTCCACTTT
size: many; V: TRBV28; D: -; J: TRBJ1-4; CDR3: CASTGGGSTNEKLFF; DNA: TGTGCCAGCACCGGGGGAGGATCAACTAATGAAAAACTGTTTTTT
size: -; V: TRBV5-1; D: -; J: TRBJ2-1; CDR3: CASRSGLGNEQFF; DNA: TGCGCCAGCAGATCAGGTCTGGGCAATGAGCAGTTCTTC
size: many; V: TRBV28; D: TRBD1; J: TRBJ2-7; CDR3: CASSLWNRGPSYEQYF; DNA: TGTGCCAGCAGTTTATGGAACAGGGGGCCTTCCTACGAGCAGTACTTC
size: many; V: TRBV6-2/TRBV6-3; D: -; J: TRBJ2-2; CDR3: CASLKTRDTGELFF; DNA: TGTGCCAGCTTGAAGACCAGGGACACCGGGGAGCTGTTTTTT
size: -; V: TRBV5-1; D: -; J: TRBJ1-6; CDR3: CASSGGWTNNSPLHF; DNA: TGCGCCAGCAGCGGGGGGTGGACGAATAATTCACCCCTCCACTTT
size: many; V: TRBV2; D: -; J: TRBJ2-3; CDR3: CASNELSRTDTQYF; DNA: TGTGCCAGCAATGAGTTATCGCGCACAGATACGCAGTATTTT
size: medium-sized; V: TRBV25-1; D: -; J: TRBJ1-2; CDR3: CATDDSYGYTF; DNA: TGTGCCACCGATGACAGCTATGGCTACACCTTC
size: many; V: TRBV7-3; D: -; J: TRBJ1-1; CDR3: CASSISTNTEAFF; DNA: TGTGCCAGCAGCATTAGCACGAACACTGAAGCTTTCTTT
size: many; V: TRBV7-9; D: -; J: TRBJ1-1; CDR3: CASSSRITEAFF; DNA: TGTGCCAGCAGCTCTAGAATCACTGAAGCTTTCTTT
size: many; V: TRBV7-8; D: -; J: TRBJ2-3; CDR3: CAVGDTQYF; DNA: TGTGCCGTTGGGGATACGCAGTATTTT
size: -; V: TRBV6-6; D: -; J: TRBJ2-1; CDR3: CASSYSFGRQGNEQFF; DNA: TGTGCCAGCAGTTACTCGTTCGGCCGGCAGGGCAATGAGCAGTTCTTC
size: medium-sized; V: TRBV20-1; D: -; J: TRBJ2-3; CDR3: CSAWGHLSTDTQYF; DNA: TGCAGTGCTTGGGGACACCTTAGCACAGATACGCAGTATTTT
size: -; V: TRBV7-2; D: -; J: TRBJ2-6; CDR3: CASSSQSGANVLTF; DNA: TGTGCCAGCAGCTCACAGTCTGGGGCCAACGTCCTGACTTTC
size: -; V: TRBV20-1; D: -; J: TRBJ2-3; CDR3: CSAREGWGAADTQYF; DNA: TGCAGTGCTAGAGAGGGTTGGGGGGCGGCAGATACGCAGTATTTT
size: many; V: TRBV10-3; D: -; J: TRBJ2-5; CDR3: CATRNVGGGETQYF; DNA: TGTGCCACCCGCAATGTGGGAGGGGGTGAGACCCAGTACTTC
size: -; V: TRBV10-2; D: -; J: TRBJ2-2; CDR3: CASSLPGRGELFF; DNA: TGCGCCAGCAGTCTCCCGGGGCGAGGGGAGCTGTTTTTT
size: few; V: TRBV5-5; D: TRBD2; J: TRBJ2-5; CDR3: CASSLAELAGETQYF; DNA: TGTGCCAGCAGCTTGGCTGAACTAGCGGGGGAGACCCAGTACTTC
size: many; V: TRBV7-2; D: TRBD1; J: TRBJ2-5; CDR3: CASTNQGTGYQETQYF; DNA: TGTGCCAGCACCAATCAGGGGACAGGCTACCAAGAGACCCAGTACTTC
size: many; V: TRBV6-2/TRBV6-3; D: -; J: TRBJ2-2; CDR3: CASSYRGENTGELFF; DNA: TGTGCCAGCAGTTACCGCGGAGAGAACACCGGGGAGCTGTTTTTT
size: many; V: TRBV29-1; D: -; J: TRBJ2-7; CDR3: CSALRESYEQYF; DNA: TGCAGCGCCCTACGGGAATCCTACGAGCAGTACTTC
size: medium-sized; V: TRBV20-1; D: -; J: TRBJ2-5; CDR3: CSALALETQYF; DNA: TGCAGTGCCCTAGCGTTAGAGACCCAGTACTTC
size: -; V: TRBV27; D: -; J: TRBJ1-1; CDR3: CASSLAGGNSAFF; DNA: TGTGCCAGCAGTTTAGCTGGTGGCAATTCAGCTTTCTTT
size: many; V: TRBV28; D: -; J: TRBJ1-5; CDR3: CASRTAQPQHF; DNA: TGTGCCAGCAGGACGGCTCAACCCCAGCATTTT